This entry is about one TCR beta chain. This entry comes from a study of blood T cell repertoires in COVID-19. Study summary: COVID-19 samples from acute and convalescent phases originated in the United States, Italy and Spain. PBMCs, B-cell-depleted T cells, or T cells provided the cDNA or gDNA that made up the material.

How the authors handled the data: Amplification from reference gene primers served as the basis for estimated nucleated cell counts. The method was immunoSEQ multiplex PCR; TCRdb's version includes in-frame clones alone and lacks a portion of them. V and J calls and clone size are copied from that table; D and trimming were computed from the DNA. The sample has about 82,000 clones, roughly 80% seen once. The V gene's germline CDR1 is SSHAT and CDR2 FNYEAQ (reference sequence). The CDR3 loop spans 14 amino acids. Germline trimming cut 5 bases from V and 5 bases from J; bases unmatched to any gene: 8. The sample consisted of peripheral blood. The TCR comes from a woman between 40 and 55 years old with active or convalescent COVID-19. The chain is built from TRBV7-7 and TRBJ2-5; 7 bases match TRBD1. In DNA, the CDR3 is TGTGCCAGCAGCCTCCAGGGGGTTAGGGAGACCCAGTACTTC. This encodes CASSLQGVRETQYF.